This T cell receptor beta chain was sequenced in a study of siplizumab effects on memory and regulatory T cells. Study-level findings and limits: It was not possible to assign a naive or memory phenotype to roughly 80-97% of proliferating CD4+ or CD8+ clones. There were only a minor fraction of alloreactive clones that mapped to unstimulated subsets. In controls, roughly 25% of mappable alloreactive CD4+ clones were Treg-derived on average, versus around 69% with siplizumab. A major contribution to the alloresponse seemed to be made by naive T cells, which seemed more diverse than memory cells.

TCRdb's copy holds only in-frame clones and misses some; the assay was immunoSEQ multiplex PCR. The table has 110,000 or so clones, just under 95% seen once. This clone was observed a single time. Its antigen is undetermined. CDR1 is SGHTA, CDR2 FQGTGA, per germline. CDR3 length: 18 amino acids. Trimming removed 5 bases from V and 0 bases from J; junction bases left unmatched: 7. V usage is TRBV7-3 and J usage is TRBJ2-1; 13 bases map to TRBD2. The sequencing input was non-Treg CD4+ T cells sorted from blood. The clonotype was recovered from a human donor in good health. The CDR3 DNA is TGTGCCAGCAGCCGGACTAGCGGGGGCCCTAGCTCCTACAATGAGCAGTTCTTC. This gives the protein CASSRTSGGPSSYNEQFF.